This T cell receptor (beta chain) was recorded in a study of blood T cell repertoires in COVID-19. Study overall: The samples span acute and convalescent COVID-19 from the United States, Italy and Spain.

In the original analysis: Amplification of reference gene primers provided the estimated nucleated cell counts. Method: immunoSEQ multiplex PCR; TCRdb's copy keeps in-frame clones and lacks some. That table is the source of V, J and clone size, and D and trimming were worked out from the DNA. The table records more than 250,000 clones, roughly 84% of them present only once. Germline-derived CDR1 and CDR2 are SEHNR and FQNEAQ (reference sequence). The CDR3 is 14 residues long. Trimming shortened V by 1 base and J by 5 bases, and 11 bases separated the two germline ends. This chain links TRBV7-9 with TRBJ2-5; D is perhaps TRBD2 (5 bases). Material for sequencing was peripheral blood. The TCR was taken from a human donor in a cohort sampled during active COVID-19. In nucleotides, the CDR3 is TGTGCCAGCAGCTTAGTTTTAAGCGGCGAGACCCAGTACTTC. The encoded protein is CASSLVLSGETQYF.